This T cell receptor (beta chain) comes out of a study of control samples from healthy donors and cancer patients. Profiling relied on immunoSEQ multiplex PCR, and the TCRdb table lists in-frame clones only, not all of them. The sample contains tens of thousands of clones, around four fifths of which appear only once. Germline CDR1 is GTSNPN and CDR2 is SVGIG (reference sequence). This CDR3 is 18 amino acids long. The V gene lost 2 bases and the J gene lost 2 bases, with 23 bases spanning the gap. This chain links TRBV30 with TRBJ2-3; TRBD2 is a possible D gene (6 bases). The clonotype was recovered from a man aged 30 to 45 in good health. The sample comprised blood. The CDR3 DNA reads TGTGCCTGGAGTTCCACTAGCTGGCAACCCCCGTACACAGATACGCAGTATTTT. Translating it yields CAWSSTSWQPPYTDTQYF.